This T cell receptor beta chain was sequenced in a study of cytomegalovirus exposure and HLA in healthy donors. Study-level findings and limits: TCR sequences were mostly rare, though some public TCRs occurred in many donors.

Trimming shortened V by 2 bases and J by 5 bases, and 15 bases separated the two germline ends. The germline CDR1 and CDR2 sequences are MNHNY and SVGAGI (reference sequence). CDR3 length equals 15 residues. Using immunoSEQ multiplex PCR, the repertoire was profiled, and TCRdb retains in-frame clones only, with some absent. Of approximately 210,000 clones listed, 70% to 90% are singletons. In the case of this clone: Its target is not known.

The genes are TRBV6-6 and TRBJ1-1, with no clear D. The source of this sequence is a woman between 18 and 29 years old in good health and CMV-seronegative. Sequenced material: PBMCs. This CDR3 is CASSYAAGGPTEAFF. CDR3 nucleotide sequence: TGTGCCAGCAGTTACGCGGCAGGAGGCCCAACTGAAGCTTTCTTT.